The sequence of this T cell receptor (beta chain) was determined in a study of blood T cells in healthy people across ages. The sample holds a few counts of this clonotype. The use of a sample-barcoded 5' primer and a J-beta primer mix characterized a second PCR of 7 to 11 cycles. Each CDR3 protein gets one entry after TCRdb re-called the 5' RACE reads with MiXCR. The table has 1.4 million to 1.5 million distinct CDR3 sequences, 35% to 45% seen once. Trimming cost V 6 bases and J 1 base, with 12 bases left between them. The CDR3 totals 15 residues. Each sample used at least 7 million PBMCs. This clonotype was sampled from a woman younger than 30 in good health. The chain carries TRBV12-3 or TRBV12-4 and TRBJ2-2; D remains unclear. The specimen sequenced was blood. CDR3 region: CASSNAGKNTGELFF. The CDR3 nucleotides are TGTGCCAGCAGCAATGCCGGTAAGAACACCGGGGAGCTGTTTTTT.